These 8 T cell receptor beta chains came from one sample sequenced in a study of blood T cell repertoires in COVID-19. Method: immunoSEQ multiplex PCR; TCRdb's copy keeps in-frame clones and lacks some. The sample has approximately 51,000 clones; 91% are singletons. The specimen sequenced was peripheral blood. The receptors here all came from a man between 65 and 79 years old with active COVID-19.

In its sample, this clone was seen once. The J gene is TRBJ2-5, the V gene TRBV9, with 8 bases matching TRBD2. The CDR3 covers 14 residues. Looked up from germline, CDR1 is SGDLS and CDR2 is YYNGEE. V dropped 6 bases and J dropped 5; count of bases not matched to a gene: 9. The CDR3 DNA reads as TGTGCCAGCACCGCGGGACTAGTCGGGGAGACCCAGTACTTC. This sequence encodes CASTAGLVGETQYF.

The chain recombines TRBV3-1 (or the pseudogene TRBV3-2) with TRBJ1-1, with TRBD1 matching over 8 bases. The V and J ends lost 6 bases and 6 bases, in that order; junction bases with no gene match: 6. The CDR3 consists of 13 residues. Germline CDR1 is LGHDT and CDR2 is YNNKEL (reference sequence). The DNA for the CDR3 is TGTGCCAGCAGGTACACAGGGGGGGCTGAAGCTTTCTTT. This encodes CASRYTGGAEAFF.

The CDR3 nucleotides read TGTGCCTGCCCAACCCCGGGACAGGGGAACACCGGGGAGCTGTTTTTT. Translation gives CACPTPGQGNTGELFF. The V call is TRBV30, the J call TRBJ2-2; 9 bases are shared with TRBD1. The length of the CDR3 is 16 residues. Germline lookup yields CDR1 GTSNPN and CDR2 SVGIG (reference sequence). V shed 6 bases, J shed 1 base, and the junction held 9 bases outside the gene matches.

This rearrangement joins TRBV6-1 to TRBJ2-3, with TRBD2 identical over 9 bases. The J segment lost 6 bases and the V segment lost 3 bases, leaving 4 bases of the junction unmatched. Germline loops: CDR1 MNHNS, CDR2 SASEGT. The CDR3 covers 14 residues. The CDR3, as DNA: TGTGCCAGCAGTGATCCGGGACTAGCTGATACGCAGTATTTT. It encodes CASSDPGLADTQYF.

This chain uses TRBV19 with TRBJ1-2; D is perhaps TRBD1 (5 bases). The CDR3 consists of 11 residues. Germline V gives CDR1 LNHDA, CDR2 SQIVND (reference sequence). The V and J ends lost 5 bases and 8 bases respectively, with 9 bases between them. CDR3 sequence reads: CASSFQGGYTF. For the CDR3, the DNA is TGTGCCAGTAGTTTCCAGGGAGGCTACACCTTC.

This clone was found a few times. The gene calls are TRBV4-2 and TRBJ1-3, with D unresolved. Germline CDR1 and CDR2: LGHNA and YNFKEQ. The V and J ends lost 0 bases and 0 bases respectively, with 6 bases between them. The CDR3 has 15 amino acids. CDR3 residues: CASSQDSNSGNTIYF. The DNA of the CDR3 is TGTGCCAGCAGCCAAGACAGTAACTCTGGAAACACCATATATTTT.

The rearrangement joins TRBV5-1 to TRBJ2-2; 15 bases are shared with TRBD2. This CDR3 spans 18 amino acids. Germline trimming cut 4 bases from V and 0 bases from J; bases unmatched to any gene: 4. Germline CDR1 and CDR2: SGHRS and YFSETQ. CDR3 nucleotide sequence: TGCGCCAGCAGCCCCCGGACTAGCGGGGGGGCGAACACCGGGGAGCTGTTTTTT. This codes for CASSPRTSGGANTGELFF.

This clone showed up just once. This chain links TRBV28 with TRBJ2-1; a possible D gene is TRBD1 (5 bases). Per germline, CDR1 MDHEN and CDR2 SYDVKM. The CDR3 contains 12 residues. With 6 bases removed from V and 7 bases from J, the gap between germline ends came to 10 bases. CDR3 loop: CASRGRMNEQFF. The CDR3 coding sequence is TGTGCCAGCAGGGGGCGAATGAATGAGCAGTTCTTC.